This T cell receptor beta chain is drawn from a study of Ad26.COV2.S vaccination and SARS-CoV-2 variants. About the study: Among those in the COV1001 Ad26.COV2.S trial arm was the donor. Findings of the study overall: Spike-specific CD8+ and CD4+ T cell responses reportedly showed substantial breadth after vaccination.

TCRdb's table, derived via immunoSEQ multiplex PCR, lists solely in-frame clones and lacks some. The sample includes hundreds of thousands of clones, around 90% of them seen just once. This clone was observed once. As yet, its antigen is unknown. The CDR3 runs to 16 residues. The V gene's germline CDR1 is SGHTA and CDR2 FQGTGA. J lost 6 bases, V lost 3 bases, and 11 bases had no gene match. Treatment specified: roughly 20 received Ad26.COV2.S at low or high dose, single or two shots; a few received placebo; per-sample allocation not given. The investigators took samples on day 63 after the first vaccine or placebo injection. The shot given was an Ad26 vector that makes Wuhan-strain SARS-CoV-2 spike.

This specimen consisted of peripheral blood, obtained in a trial of Ad26.COV2.S vaccine versus placebo. V gene TRBV7-3 combines with J gene TRBJ2-3, with TRBD2 identical over 8 bases. This receptor was identified in a person aged 18-60 years who received the Ad26.COV2.S COVID-19 vaccine or a placebo. This chain's CDR3 is CASSFSVRGGPDTQYF. The CDR3 coding sequence is TGTGCCAGCAGCTTTTCGGTACGGGGGGGCCCCGATACGCAGTATTTT.